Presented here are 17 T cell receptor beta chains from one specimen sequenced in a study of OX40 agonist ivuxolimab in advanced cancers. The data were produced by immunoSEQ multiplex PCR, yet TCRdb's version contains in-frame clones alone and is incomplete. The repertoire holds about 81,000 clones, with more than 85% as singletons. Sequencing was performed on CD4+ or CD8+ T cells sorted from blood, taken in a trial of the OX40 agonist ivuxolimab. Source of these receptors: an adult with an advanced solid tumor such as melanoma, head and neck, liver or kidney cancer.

CDR3 bases: TGTGCCAGCAGTTACACCCGGGACAGCTCCTACGAGCAGTACTTC. Translated: CASSYTRDSSYEQYF. This chain links TRBV6-6 with TRBJ2-7; TRBD1 matches at 7 bases. Germline V CDR1 and CDR2: MNHNY, SVGAGI (reference sequence). Trimming cost V 2 bases and J 0 bases; bases outside gene matches: 4. This CDR3 comprises 15 residues.

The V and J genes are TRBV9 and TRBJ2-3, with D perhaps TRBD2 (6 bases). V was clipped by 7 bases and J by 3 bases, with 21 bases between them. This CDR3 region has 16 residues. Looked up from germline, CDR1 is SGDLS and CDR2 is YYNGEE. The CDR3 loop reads CASGWGPGRGTDTQYF. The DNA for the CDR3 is TGTGCCAGCGGGTGGGGACCGGGCCGGGGGACAGATACGCAGTATTTT.

CDR3 amino acids: CASSQERSSGNTIYF. The CDR3 DNA is TGTGCCAGCAGCCAAGAAAGGAGCTCTGGAAACACCATATATTTT. The rearrangement joins TRBV4-2 to TRBJ1-3; D remains unclear. This CDR3 comprises 15 residues. Trimming stripped 0 bases from V and 0 bases from J, with 6 bases between. Germline CDR1 reads LGHNA; CDR2 reads YNFKEQ.

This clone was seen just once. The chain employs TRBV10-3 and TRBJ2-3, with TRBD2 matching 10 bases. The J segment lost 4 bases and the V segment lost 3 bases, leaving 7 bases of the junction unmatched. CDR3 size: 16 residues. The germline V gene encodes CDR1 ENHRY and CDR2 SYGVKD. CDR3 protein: CAISEPPSGSSDTQYF. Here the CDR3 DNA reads TGTGCCATCAGTGAACCCCCTAGCGGGAGCTCAGATACGCAGTATTTT.

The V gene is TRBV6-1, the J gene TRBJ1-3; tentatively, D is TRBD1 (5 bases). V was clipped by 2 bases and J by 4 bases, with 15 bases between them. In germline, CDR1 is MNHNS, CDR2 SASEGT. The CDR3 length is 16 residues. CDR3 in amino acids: CASSERFRVSGNTIYF. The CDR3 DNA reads TGTGCCAGCAGTGAAAGGTTCAGGGTGTCAGGAAACACCATATATTTT.

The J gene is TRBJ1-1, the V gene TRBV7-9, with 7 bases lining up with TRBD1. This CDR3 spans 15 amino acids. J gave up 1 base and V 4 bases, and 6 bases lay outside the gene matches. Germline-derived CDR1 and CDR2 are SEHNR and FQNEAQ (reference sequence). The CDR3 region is CASSSTGQPNTEAFF. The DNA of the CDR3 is TGTGCCAGCAGCTCAACGGGACAGCCGAACACTGAAGCTTTCTTT.

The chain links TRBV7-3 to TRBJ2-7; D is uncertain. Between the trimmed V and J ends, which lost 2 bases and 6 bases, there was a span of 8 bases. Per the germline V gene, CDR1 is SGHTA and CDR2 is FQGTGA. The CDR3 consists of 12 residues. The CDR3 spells CASSLDGREQYF. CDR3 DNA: TGTGCCAGCAGCTTAGACGGCCGCGAGCAGTACTTC. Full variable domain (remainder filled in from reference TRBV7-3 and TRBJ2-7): GAGVSQTPSNKVTEKGKYVELRCDPISGHTALYWYRQSLGQGPEFLIYFQGTGAADDSGLPNDRFFAVRPEGSVSTLKIQRTERGDSAVYLCASSLDGREQYFGPGTRLTVT.

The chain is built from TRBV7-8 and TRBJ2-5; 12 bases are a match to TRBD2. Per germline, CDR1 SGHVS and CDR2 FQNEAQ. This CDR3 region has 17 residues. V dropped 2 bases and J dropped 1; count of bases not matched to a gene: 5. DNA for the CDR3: TGTGCCAGCAGCTTATGGGGACTAGCGGGCCCCCAAGAGACCCAGTACTTC. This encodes CASSLWGLAGPQETQYF.

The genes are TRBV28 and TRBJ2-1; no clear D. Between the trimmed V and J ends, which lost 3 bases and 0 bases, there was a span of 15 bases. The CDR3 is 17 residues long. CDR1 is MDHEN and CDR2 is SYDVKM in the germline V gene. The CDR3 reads CASSFGASMSSYNEQFF. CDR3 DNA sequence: TGTGCCAGCAGTTTTGGAGCGTCCATGAGCTCCTACAATGAGCAGTTCTTC.

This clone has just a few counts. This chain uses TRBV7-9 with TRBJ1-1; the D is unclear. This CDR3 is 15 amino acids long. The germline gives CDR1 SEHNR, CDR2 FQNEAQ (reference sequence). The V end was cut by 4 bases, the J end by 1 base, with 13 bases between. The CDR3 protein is CASSSPTIGNTEAFF. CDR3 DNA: TGTGCCAGCAGCTCCCCCACGATCGGGAACACTGAAGCTTTCTTT.

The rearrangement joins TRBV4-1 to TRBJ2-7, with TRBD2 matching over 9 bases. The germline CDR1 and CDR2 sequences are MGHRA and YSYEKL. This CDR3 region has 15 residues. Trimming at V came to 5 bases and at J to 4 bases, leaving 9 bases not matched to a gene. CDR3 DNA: TGCGCCAGCAGCTCCCGGGTAGCGGGGGCTTACGAGCAGTACTTC. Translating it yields CASSSRVAGAYEQYF.

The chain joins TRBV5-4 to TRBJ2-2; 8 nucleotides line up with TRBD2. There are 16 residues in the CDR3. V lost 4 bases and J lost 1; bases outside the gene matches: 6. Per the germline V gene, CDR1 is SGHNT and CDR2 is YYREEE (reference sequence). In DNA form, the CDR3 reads TGTGCCAGCAGCCCGGGGCTAGCGGGGAACACCGGGGAGCTGTTTTTT. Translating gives CASSPGLAGNTGELFF.

CDR3 sequence reads: CASTGTSGYNEQFF. CDR3 nucleotide sequence: TGTGCCAGTACAGGGACTAGCGGCTACAATGAGCAGTTCTTC. This sequence joins TRBV19 and TRBJ2-1; TRBD2 matches 11 bases. This CDR3 has 14 amino acids. V was clipped by 7 bases and J by 3 bases; unmatched bases: 2. Germline values: CDR1 LNHDA, CDR2 SQIVND (reference sequence). The variable domain in full, completed from reference TRBV19 and TRBJ2-1, reads DGGITQSPKYLFRKEGQNVTLSCEQNLNHDAMYWYRQDPGQGLRLIYYSQIVNDFQKGDIAEGYSVSREKKESFPLTVTSAQKNPTAFYLCASTGTSGYNEQFFGPGTRLTVL.

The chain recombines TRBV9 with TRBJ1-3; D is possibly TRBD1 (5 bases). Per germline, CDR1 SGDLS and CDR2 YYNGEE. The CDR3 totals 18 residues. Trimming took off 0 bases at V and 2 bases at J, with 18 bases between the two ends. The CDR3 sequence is CASSVGWTPATPGNTIYF. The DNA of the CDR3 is TGTGCCAGCAGCGTAGGATGGACACCAGCCACTCCTGGAAACACCATATATTTT.

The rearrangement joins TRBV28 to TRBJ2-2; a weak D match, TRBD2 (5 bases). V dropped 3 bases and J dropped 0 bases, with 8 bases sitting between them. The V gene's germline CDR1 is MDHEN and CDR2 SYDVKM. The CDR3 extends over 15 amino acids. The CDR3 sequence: CASSFRAANTGELFF. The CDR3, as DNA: TGTGCCAGCAGTTTTCGAGCGGCGAACACCGGGGAGCTGTTTTTT.

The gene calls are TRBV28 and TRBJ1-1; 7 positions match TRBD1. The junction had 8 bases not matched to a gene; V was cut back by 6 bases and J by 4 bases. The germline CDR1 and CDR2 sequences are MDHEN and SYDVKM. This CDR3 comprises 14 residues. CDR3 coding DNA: TGTGCCAGCAGCACAGGGGTGGGGATCACTGAAGCTTTCTTT. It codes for CASSTGVGITEAFF.

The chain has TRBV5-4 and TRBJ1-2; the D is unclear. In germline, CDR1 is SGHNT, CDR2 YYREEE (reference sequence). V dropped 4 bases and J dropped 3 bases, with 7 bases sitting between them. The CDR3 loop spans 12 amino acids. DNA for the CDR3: TGTGCCAGCAGCATTGACTACTATGGCTACACCTTC. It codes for CASSIDYYGYTF.